Presented here are 17 T cell receptor beta chains from one specimen sequenced in a study of cytomegalovirus exposure and HLA in healthy donors. Primers included in the PCR were 60 Vbeta and 13 Jbeta primers. Assay used: immunoSEQ multiplex PCR; TCRdb lists only in-frame clones, some missing. The table records some 74,000 clones, 66% of them present only once. Sequencing input: PBMCs. These receptors were obtained from a man in his forties in good health and CMV-seropositive.

This chain joins TRBV2 and TRBJ1-5, with D perhaps matching TRBD1 (5 bases). V gave up 4 bases and J gave up 0 bases, with 19 bases separating them. The CDR3 is made up of 18 amino acids. CDR1 is SNHLY, CDR2 FYNNEI, per germline. The CDR3 coding sequence is TGTGCCAGCAGTGCTCGGGACTTGGGGCTATATAGCAATCAGCCCCAGCATTTT. Translating gives CASSARDLGLYSNQPQHF.

V and J are TRBV30 and TRBJ1-6; weak D call: TRBD1 (5 bases). Trimming pared 8 bases from V and 7 bases from J, leaving 15 bases between. The germline V gene has CDR1 GTSNPN and CDR2 SVGIG (reference sequence). This CDR3 has 13 residues. The CDR3 DNA follows: TGTGCCGCTACGGGGGGGGTGAATTCACCCCTCCACTTT. It is translated as CAATGGVNSPLHF.

This sequence joins TRBV5-4 and TRBJ2-5; maybe TRBD1 (5 bases). The CDR3 is made up of 13 amino acids. Trimming removed 4 bases from V and 1 base from J, with 8 bases in between. Germline values: CDR1 SGHNT, CDR2 YYREEE (reference sequence). The CDR3 region is CASSNRLQETQYF. For the CDR3, the DNA is TGTGCCAGCAGCAACAGGCTCCAAGAGACCCAGTACTTC.

The chain links TRBV4-3 to TRBJ2-7, with TRBD2 matching 8 bases. Looked up from germline, CDR1 is LGHNA and CDR2 is YSLEER. The V gene end was trimmed by 0 bases and the J gene end by 8 bases; junction bases not matched to a gene: 9. The CDR3 length is 15 residues. CDR3 sequence reads: CASSQDAGGAQKQYF. CDR3 in DNA: TGCGCCAGCAGCCAAGATGCCGGGGGGGCCCAAAAGCAGTACTTC.

The V and J genes are TRBV19 and TRBJ2-3; 9 nucleotides line up with TRBD1. Germline V gene sequence: CDR1 LNHDA, CDR2 SQIVND (reference sequence). This CDR3 region has 15 residues. The V gene end was trimmed by 6 bases and the J gene end by 5 bases; junction bases not matched to a gene: 9. The CDR3 region has the DNA TGTGCCAGTAGCCCTAGGACAGGGGTGGGAGATACGCAGTATTTT. Its translation: CASSPRTGVGDTQYF. The variable domain in full, completed from reference TRBV19 and TRBJ2-3, reads DGGITQSPKYLFRKEGQNVTLSCEQNLNHDAMYWYRQDPGQGLRLIYYSQIVNDFQKGDIAEGYSVSREKKESFPLTVTSAQKNPTAFYLCASSPRTGVGDTQYFGPGTRLTVL.

The J gene is TRBJ2-1, the V gene TRBV6-4, with 7 bases fitting TRBD2. After removal of 2 bases from V and 0 bases from J, the junction contained 1 base not matched to a gene. The CDR3 has 15 amino acids. Germline V gene data show CDR1 as MRHNA and CDR2 as SNTAGT. The CDR3 region has the DNA TGTGCCAGCAGTGACGGCGGGAGCTCCTACAATGAGCAGTTCTTC. Translating it yields CASSDGGSSYNEQFF.

The chain combines TRBV19 with TRBJ2-5, with unresolved D. This CDR3 spans 13 amino acids. Germline V CDR1 and CDR2: LNHDA, SQIVND (reference sequence). Trimming pared 6 bases from V and 2 bases from J, leaving 10 bases between. The CDR3 spells CASSSTEQETQYF. The CDR3 nucleotides read TGTGCCAGTAGCTCCACTGAGCAAGAGACCCAGTACTTC.

V usage is TRBV6-5 and J usage is TRBJ2-1; D remains ambiguous. Looked up from germline, CDR1 is MNHEY and CDR2 is SVGAGI. Trimming took off 0 bases at V and 6 bases at J, with 9 bases between the two ends. The CDR3 spans 14 residues. Written as DNA, the CDR3 is TGTGCCAGCAGTTACTCGATATCCAGCAATGAGCAGTTCTTC. It specifies CASSYSISSNEQFF.

The V gene is TRBV11-3, the J gene TRBJ2-3; D is perhaps TRBD2 (7 bases). The CDR3 is 16 residues long. The V gene lost 6 bases and the J gene lost 5 bases, with 21 bases spanning the gap. The germline V gene has CDR1 SGHNT and CDR2 YENEEA. CDR3 protein: CASREGGPVFRDTQYF. CDR3 nucleotides: TGTGCCAGCAGGGAGGGGGGGCCGGTGTTCCGAGATACGCAGTATTTT. Looking up the rest from reference TRBV11-3 and TRBJ2-3 gives the full variable domain: EAGVVQSPRYKIIEKKQPVAFWCNPISGHNTLYWYLQNLGQGPELLIRYENEEAVDDSQLPKDRFSAERLKGVDSTLKIQPAELGDSAVYLCASREGGPVFRDTQYFGPGTRLTVL.

This chain links TRBV7-2 with TRBJ2-3, with 10 bases identical to TRBD2. CDR3 size: 15 residues. The J segment lost 1 base and the V segment lost 5 bases, leaving 3 bases of the junction unmatched. Germline values: CDR1 SGHTA, CDR2 FQGNSA. In nucleotides, the CDR3 is TGTGCCAGCAGCAAGCGGGGGGGCGGCACAGATACGCAGTATTTT. Translating gives CASSKRGGGTDTQYF.

This chain connects TRBV5-1 to TRBJ1-1; D ambiguous. CDR1 is SGHRS, CDR2 YFSETQ, per germline. The CDR3 runs to 16 residues. Trimming took off 3 bases at V and 2 bases at J, with 17 bases between the two ends. The DNA of the CDR3 is TGCGCCAGCAGCTACTTCCCTGGGCGGGGAAACACTGAAGCTTTCTTT. The encoded protein is CASSYFPGRGNTEAFF.

As regards this clone: Germline and junction disagree at one end, which may indicate a read error. Other nucleotide sequences in the sample specify the same CDR3. The V gene is TRBV6-1, the J gene TRBJ1-6, with 7 bases lining up with TRBD1. Germline CDR1 MNHNS, CDR2 SASEGT. This CDR3 is built from 14 residues. In DNA form, the CDR3 reads TGCGCCAGCAGAGAAACAGGGGCACAGTCACCCCTCCACTTT. Translation: CASRETGAQSPLHF.

The chain links TRBV7-3 to TRBJ2-5; 7 positions agree with TRBD2. The CDR3 consists of 16 residues. With 2 bases clipped from V and 0 bases from J, the junction kept 6 bases outside the gene matches. Germline V gene lookup returns CDR1 SGHTA and CDR2 FQGTGA. The CDR3: CASSLGGGGNQETQYF. CDR3 nucleotide sequence: TGTGCCAGCAGCTTAGGGGGGGGAGGGAACCAAGAGACCCAGTACTTC.

The sample holds a few counts of this clone. This sequence joins TRBV4-1 and TRBJ2-5, with D possibly TRBD2 on 5 matching bases. V was clipped by 2 bases and J by 1 base, with 8 bases between them. This CDR3 contains 14 residues. CDR1 and CDR2 (germline): MGHRA, YSYEKL. CDR3: CASSQLDSQETQYF. Written as DNA, the CDR3 is TGCGCCAGCAGCCAACTGGACTCCCAAGAGACCCAGTACTTC.

The genes are TRBV5-1 and TRBJ2-3; tentatively, D is TRBD1 (5 bases). CDR1 and CDR2 (germline): SGHRS, YFSETQ. The CDR3 consists of 14 residues. V gave up 0 bases and J gave up 0 bases, with 5 bases separating them. As DNA, the CDR3 is TGCGCCAGCAGCTTGGAGGGGAGCACAGATACGCAGTATTTT. It translates to CASSLEGSTDTQYF.

The chain has TRBV30 and TRBJ1-1, with 8 nucleotides matching TRBD1. The CDR3 consists of 14 residues. Germline trimming cut 5 bases from V and 8 bases from J; bases unmatched to any gene: 13. The germline V gene has CDR1 GTSNPN and CDR2 SVGIG (reference sequence). In DNA, the CDR3 is TGTGCCTGGGACAGGGGTAGGGGGCAGGCCGAAGCTTTCTTT. Translation: CAWDRGRGQAEAFF. The full variable domain, rest sourced from reference TRBV30 and TRBJ1-1, is SQTIHQWPATLVQPVGSPLSLECTVEGTSNPNLYWYRQAAGRGLQLLFYSVGIGQISSEVPQNLSASRPQDRQFILSSKKLLLSDSGFYLCAWDRGRGQAEAFFGQGTRLTVV.

This clone appeared a few times. At one end the junction does not follow the germline gene, possibly because of a read error. In the same sample, other DNA sequences code for this CDR3. CDR3 DNA: TGTGCCAGCAGCTTAGTTCGGGGGAACAATTCCCCCCTCCACTTT. It codes for CASSLVRGNNSPLHF. The rearrangement uses TRBV7-2 and TRBJ1-6, with a weak D call TRBD1 (5 bases). The CDR3 covers 15 residues. Germline CDR1 SGHTA, CDR2 FQGNSA.